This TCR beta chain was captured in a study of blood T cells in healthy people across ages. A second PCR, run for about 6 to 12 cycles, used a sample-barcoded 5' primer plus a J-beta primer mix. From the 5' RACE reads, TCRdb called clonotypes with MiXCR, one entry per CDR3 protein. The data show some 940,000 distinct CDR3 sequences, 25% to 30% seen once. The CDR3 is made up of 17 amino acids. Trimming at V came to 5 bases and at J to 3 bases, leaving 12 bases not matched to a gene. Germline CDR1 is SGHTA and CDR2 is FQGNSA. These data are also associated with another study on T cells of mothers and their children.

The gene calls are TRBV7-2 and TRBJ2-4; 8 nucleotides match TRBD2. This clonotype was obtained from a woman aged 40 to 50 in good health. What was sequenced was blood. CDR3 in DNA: TGTGCCAGCAGCCTGACTAGCGTGGGGATAGGCAAAAACATTCAGTACTTC. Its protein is CASSLTSVGIGKNIQYF.